This T cell receptor beta chain was sequenced for a study of cytomegalovirus exposure and HLA in healthy donors. At the time of sampling, donors were nominally healthy, though unrecorded immune exposures were likely. CDR1 and CDR2 (germline): SGHAT, FQNNGV. The ends were cut back, 4 bases at V and 5 bases at J, with 14 bases in the middle. There are 14 residues in the CDR3. Vbeta (60) and Jbeta (13) primers were used in the PCR. The data were produced by immunoSEQ multiplex PCR, yet TCRdb's version contains in-frame clones alone and is incomplete. The sample includes more than 85,000 clones, 60% to 85% of them seen just once. A remark on this clone: Its antigen remains unidentified.

Whole-study findings and limits: Reports showed the classifier diagnosing cytomegalovirus status with high specificity and sensitivity. Certain indistinguishable V segments, among them TRBV6-2 and TRBV6-3, were excluded.

Input material: PBMCs. The source is a woman between 40 and 50 years old in good health and CMV-seropositive. This chain connects TRBV11-2 to TRBJ2-5; D perhaps matches TRBD1 (6 bases). The CDR3 protein is CASSSPRTDETQYF. CDR3 nucleotide sequence: TGTGCCAGCAGCTCCCCTCGGACAGATGAGACCCAGTACTTC. The variable domain in full, with the rest retrieved from reference TRBV11-2 and TRBJ2-5, is EAGVAQSPRYKIIEKRQSVAFWCNPISGHATLYWYQQILGQGPKLLIQFQNNGVVDDSQLPKDRFSAERLKGVDSTLKIQPAKLEDSAVYLCASSSPRTDETQYFGPGTRLLVL.